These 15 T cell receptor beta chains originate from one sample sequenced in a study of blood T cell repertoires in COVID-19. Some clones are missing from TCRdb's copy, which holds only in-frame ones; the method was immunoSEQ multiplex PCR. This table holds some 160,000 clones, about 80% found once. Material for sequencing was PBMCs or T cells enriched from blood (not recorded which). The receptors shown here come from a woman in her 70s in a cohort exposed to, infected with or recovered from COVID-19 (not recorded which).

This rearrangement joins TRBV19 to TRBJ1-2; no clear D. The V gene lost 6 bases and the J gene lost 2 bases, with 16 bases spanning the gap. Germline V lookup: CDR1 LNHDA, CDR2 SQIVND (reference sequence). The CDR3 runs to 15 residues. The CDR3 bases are TGTGCCAGTAGACCTCTTGAGGGTTTCAACTATGGCTACACCTTC. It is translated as CASRPLEGFNYGYTF.

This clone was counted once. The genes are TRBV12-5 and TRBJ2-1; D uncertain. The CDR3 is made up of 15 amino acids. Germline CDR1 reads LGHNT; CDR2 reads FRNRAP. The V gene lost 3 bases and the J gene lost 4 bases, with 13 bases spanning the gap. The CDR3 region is CASGFLLPPYNEQFF. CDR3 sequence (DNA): TGTGCTAGTGGTTTTTTACTTCCCCCGTACAATGAGCAGTTCTTC.

CDR3 sequence reads: CASSSSSGSYEQYF. CDR3 nucleotide sequence: TGTGCCAGCAGCTCCTCTAGCGGGAGCTACGAGCAGTACTTC. J is TRBJ2-7 and V is TRBV5-4, with 10 bases aligning to TRBD2. This CDR3 has 14 amino acids. Looked up from germline, CDR1 is SGHNT and CDR2 is YYREEE (reference sequence). Trimming cost V 3 bases and J 3 bases; bases outside gene matches: 3.

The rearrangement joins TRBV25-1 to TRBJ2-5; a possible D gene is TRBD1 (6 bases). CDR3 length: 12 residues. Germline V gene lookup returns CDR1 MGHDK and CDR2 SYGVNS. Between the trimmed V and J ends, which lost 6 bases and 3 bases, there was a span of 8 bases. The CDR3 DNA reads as TGTGCCAGCAGAGGACAGAAAGAGACCCAGTACTTC. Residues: CASRGQKETQYF.

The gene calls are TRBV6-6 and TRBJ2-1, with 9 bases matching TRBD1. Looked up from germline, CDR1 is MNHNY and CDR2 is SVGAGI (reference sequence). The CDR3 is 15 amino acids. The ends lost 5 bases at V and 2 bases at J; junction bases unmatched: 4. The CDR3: CASSRRDRAYNEQFF. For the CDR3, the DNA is TGTGCCAGCAGTAGACGGGACAGGGCCTACAATGAGCAGTTCTTC.

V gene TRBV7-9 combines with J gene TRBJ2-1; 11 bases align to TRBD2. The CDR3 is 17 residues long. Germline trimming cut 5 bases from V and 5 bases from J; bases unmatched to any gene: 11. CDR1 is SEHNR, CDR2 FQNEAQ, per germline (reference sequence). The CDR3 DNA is TGTGCCAGCAGCCCTGAACTTCTAGCGGGAGGAAACAATGAGCAGTTCTTC. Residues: CASSPELLAGGNNEQFF.

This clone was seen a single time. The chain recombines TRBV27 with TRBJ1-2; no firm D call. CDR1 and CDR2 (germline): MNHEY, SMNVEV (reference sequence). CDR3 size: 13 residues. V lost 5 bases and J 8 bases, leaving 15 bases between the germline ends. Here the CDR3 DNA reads TGTGCCAGCAGTCCTTGGGCCTCAGAGGGCTACACCTTC. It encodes CASSPWASEGYTF.

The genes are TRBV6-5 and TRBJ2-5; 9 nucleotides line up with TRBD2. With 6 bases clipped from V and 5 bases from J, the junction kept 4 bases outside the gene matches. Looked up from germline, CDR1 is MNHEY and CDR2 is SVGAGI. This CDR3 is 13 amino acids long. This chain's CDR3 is CASRGTSRETQYF. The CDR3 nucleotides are TGTGCCAGCAGGGGGACTAGCAGGGAGACCCAGTACTTC.

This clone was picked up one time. CDR3 amino acids: CASSPLTGWTDTQYF. The CDR3 DNA reads as TGTGCCAGTAGTCCCCTCACGGGTTGGACAGATACGCAGTATTTT. V and J are TRBV19 and TRBJ2-3; D not resolved. This CDR3 is 15 amino acids long. CDR1 and CDR2 (germline): LNHDA, SQIVND (reference sequence). V dropped 5 bases and J dropped 3 bases, with 15 bases sitting between them.

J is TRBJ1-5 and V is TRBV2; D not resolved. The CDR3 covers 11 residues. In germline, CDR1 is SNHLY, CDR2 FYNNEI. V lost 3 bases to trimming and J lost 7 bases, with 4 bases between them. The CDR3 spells CASSESQPQHF. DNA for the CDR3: TGTGCCAGCAGTGAGAGCCAGCCCCAGCATTTT.

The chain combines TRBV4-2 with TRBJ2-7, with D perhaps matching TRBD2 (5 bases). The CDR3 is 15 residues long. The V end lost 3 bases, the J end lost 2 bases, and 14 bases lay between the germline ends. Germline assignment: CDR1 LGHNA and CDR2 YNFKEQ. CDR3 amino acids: CASSHGVAGAYEQYF. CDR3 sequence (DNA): TGTGCCAGCAGCCACGGCGTCGCGGGCGCCTACGAGCAGTACTTC.

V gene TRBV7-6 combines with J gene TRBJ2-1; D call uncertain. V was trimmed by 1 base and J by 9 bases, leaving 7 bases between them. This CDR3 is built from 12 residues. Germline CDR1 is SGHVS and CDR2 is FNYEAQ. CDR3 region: CASSLGSSEQFF. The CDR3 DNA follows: TGTGCCAGCAGCTTAGGCTCTAGTGAGCAGTTCTTC.

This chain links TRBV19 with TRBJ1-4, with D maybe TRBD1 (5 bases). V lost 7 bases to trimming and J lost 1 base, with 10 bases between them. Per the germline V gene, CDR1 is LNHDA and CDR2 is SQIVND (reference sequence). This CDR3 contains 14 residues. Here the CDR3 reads CASTRGITNEKLFF. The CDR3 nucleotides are TGTGCCAGTACGCGGGGGATAACTAATGAAAAACTGTTTTTT.

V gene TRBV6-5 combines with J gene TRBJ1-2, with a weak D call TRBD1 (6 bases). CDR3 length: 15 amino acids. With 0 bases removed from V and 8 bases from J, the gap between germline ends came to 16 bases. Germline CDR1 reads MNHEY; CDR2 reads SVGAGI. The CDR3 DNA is TGTGCCAGCAGTTACTCGCGTTGGGGGCTAGGGGGCTACACCTTC. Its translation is CASSYSRWGLGGYTF.

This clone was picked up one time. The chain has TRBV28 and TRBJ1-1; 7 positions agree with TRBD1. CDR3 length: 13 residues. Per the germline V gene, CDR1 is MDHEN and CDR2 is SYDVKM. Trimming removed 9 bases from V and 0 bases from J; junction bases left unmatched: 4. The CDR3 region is CASQTGVNTEAFF. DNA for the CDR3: TGTGCCAGTCAAACAGGGGTGAACACTGAAGCTTTCTTT.